This is a list of T cell receptor beta chains from one sample in a study of control samples from healthy donors and cancer patients. TCRdb's table, derived via immunoSEQ multiplex PCR, lists solely in-frame clones and lacks some. The data show roughly 95,000 clones, approximately 92% seen once. Sequencing was performed on blood. Every receptor here comes from a human donor in good health. The donor label of this sample is uncertain. Both conserved end residues are part of each CDR3. Clone size appears in some rows only: once, few, many, or a class for an expanded clone.

size | J | V | length | CDR3
- | TRBJ2-3 | TRBV2 | 11 | CASSATDTQYF
once | TRBJ1-1 | TRBV9 | 14 | CASSVGTVNTEAFF
- | TRBJ2-7 | TRBV7-9 | 14 | CASIPGDRGEEQYF
- | TRBJ2-5 | TRBV3-1/TRBV3-2 | 14 | CASSQVGGIETQYF
- | TRBJ2-1 | TRBV9 | 14 | CASSVDTARNEQFF
- | TRBJ2-7 | TRBV11-2 | 15 | CASSLSRGGVYEQYF
- | TRBJ1-3 | TRBV12-3/TRBV12-4 | 13 | CASRSQGRDTIYF
- | TRBJ1-1 | TRBV19 | 14 | CASTLPGLNTEAFF
- | TRBJ1-2 | TRBV29-1 | 13 | CSVEDPGRDGYTF
once | TRBJ2-7 | TRBV6-4 | 13 | CASSELASGEQYF
- | TRBJ2-2 | TRBV5-1 | 16 | CASSLEAGPNTGELFF
- | TRBJ1-4 | TRBV12-3/TRBV12-4 | 13 | CAIRRTGVEKLFF
- | TRBJ1-2 | TRBV10-1 | 12 | CARIWGRSGYTF
- | TRBJ2-7 | TRBV10-2 | 16 | CASSVARTQPFYEQYF
few | TRBJ1-4 | TRBV7-8 | 15 | CASSPQGGINEKLFF
- | TRBJ1-4 | TRBV27 | 13 | CASSRKANEKLFF
- | TRBJ1-2 | TRBV29-1 | 12 | CSLSRGMSGYTF
- | TRBJ2-6 | TRBV9 | 18 | CASSVATGPLSGANVLTF
once | TRBJ1-1 | TRBV19 | 13 | CASSDGQYPEAFF
- | TRBJ1-2 | TRBV7-8 | 14 | CASSEYREAYGYTF
- | TRBJ2-5 | TRBV11-2 | 18 | CASSRRVPSAGWGETQYF
- | TRBJ1-3 | TRBV21-1 | 14 | CASSLPSSGNTIYF
- | TRBJ2-6 | TRBV15 | 15 | CATSRGGEGANVLTF
- | TRBJ2-2 | TRBV24-1 | 12 | CATSSGSGELFF
- | TRBJ1-2 | TRBV6-2/TRBV6-3 | 13 | CASSLGQVYGYTF
- | TRBJ1-2 | TRBV2 | 13 | CASKAGGNYGYTF
- | TRBJ1-3 | TRBV19 | 15 | CASSIGQSSGNTIYF
- | TRBJ1-1 | TRBV18 | 12 | CASSPTDNEAFF
- | TRBJ1-1 | TRBV19 | 13 | CASSIPGTDRAFF
- | TRBJ1-2 | TRBV7-8 | 14 | CASSPAGQGVGYTF
- | TRBJ2-2 | TRBV12-5 | 15 | CASGFRRGGDGELFF
- | TRBJ2-3 | TRBV24-1 | 14 | CASTYPGRTDTQYF